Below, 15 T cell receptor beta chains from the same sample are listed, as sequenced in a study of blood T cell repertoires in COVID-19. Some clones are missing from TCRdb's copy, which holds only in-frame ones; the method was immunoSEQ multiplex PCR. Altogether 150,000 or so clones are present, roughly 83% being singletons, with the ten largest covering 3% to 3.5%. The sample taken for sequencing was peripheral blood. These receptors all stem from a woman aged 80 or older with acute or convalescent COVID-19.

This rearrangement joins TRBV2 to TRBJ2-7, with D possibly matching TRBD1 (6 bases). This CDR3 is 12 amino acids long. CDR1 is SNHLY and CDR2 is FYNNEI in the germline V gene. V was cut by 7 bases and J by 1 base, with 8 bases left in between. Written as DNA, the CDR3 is TGTGCCAGCAAGACAGGATCCTACGAGCAGTACTTC. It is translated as CASKTGSYEQYF.

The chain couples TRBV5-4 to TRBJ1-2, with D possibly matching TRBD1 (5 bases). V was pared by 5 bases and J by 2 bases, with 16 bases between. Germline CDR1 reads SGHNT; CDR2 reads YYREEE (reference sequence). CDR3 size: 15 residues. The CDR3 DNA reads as TGTGCCAGCAGGGCAGGGTATAACGCAAACTATGGCTACACCTTC. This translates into CASRAGYNANYGYTF. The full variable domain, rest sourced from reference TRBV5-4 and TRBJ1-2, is ETGVTQSPTHLIKTRGQQVTLRCSSQSGHNTVSWYQQALGQGPQFIFQYYREEENGRGNFPPRFSGLQFPNYSSELNVNALELDDSALYLCASRAGYNANYGYTFGSGTRLTVV.

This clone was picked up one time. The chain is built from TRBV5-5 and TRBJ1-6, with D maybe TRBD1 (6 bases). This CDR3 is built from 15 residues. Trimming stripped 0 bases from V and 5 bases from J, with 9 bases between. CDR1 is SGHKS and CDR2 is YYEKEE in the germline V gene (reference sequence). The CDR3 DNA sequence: TGTGCCAGCAGCTTGGAGGGGGTGGATAATTCACCCCTCCACTTT. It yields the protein CASSLEGVDNSPLHF.

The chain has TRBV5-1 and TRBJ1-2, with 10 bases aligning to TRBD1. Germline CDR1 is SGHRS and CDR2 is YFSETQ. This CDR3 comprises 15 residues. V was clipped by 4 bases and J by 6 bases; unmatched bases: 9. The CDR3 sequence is CASSSADRGFDGYTF. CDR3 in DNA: TGCGCCAGCAGCAGCGCGGACAGGGGGTTCGATGGCTACACCTTC. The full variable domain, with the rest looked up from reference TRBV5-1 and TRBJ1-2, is KAGVTQTPRYLIKTRGQQVTLSCSPISGHRSVSWYQQTPGQGLQFLFEYFSETQRNKGNFPGRFSGRQFSNSRSEMNVSTLELGDSALYLCASSSADRGFDGYTFGSGTRLTVV.

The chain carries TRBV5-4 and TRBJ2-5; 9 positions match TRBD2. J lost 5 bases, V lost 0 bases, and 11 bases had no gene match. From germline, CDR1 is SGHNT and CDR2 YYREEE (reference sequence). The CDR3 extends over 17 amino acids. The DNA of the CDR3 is TGTGCCAGCAGCTTGGCCATTTCGCGGGAGGGGGGGGAGACCCAGTACTTC. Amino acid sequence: CASSLAISREGGETQYF.

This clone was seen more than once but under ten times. In DNA form, the CDR3 reads TGTGCCAGCAGCCAAGGTGGCGCAGCGGGGTCTCCAGATACGCAGTATTTT. This encodes CASSQGGAAGSPDTQYF. The V gene is TRBV4-2, the J gene TRBJ2-3, with 7 bases fitting TRBD2. Trimming cost V 1 base and J 4 bases; bases outside gene matches: 11. CDR3 length: 17 residues. CDR1 and CDR2 from the germline V gene are LGHNA and YNFKEQ.

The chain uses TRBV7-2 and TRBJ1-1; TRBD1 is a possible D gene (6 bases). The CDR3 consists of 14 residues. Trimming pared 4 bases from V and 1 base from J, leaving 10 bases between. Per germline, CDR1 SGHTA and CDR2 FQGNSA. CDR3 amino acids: CASSYGQTNTEAFF. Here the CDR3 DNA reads TGTGCCAGCAGCTATGGACAGACGAACACTGAAGCTTTCTTT.

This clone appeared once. Here the CDR3 reads CSASGGLSYEQYF. For the CDR3, the DNA is TGCAGTGCTAGTGGTGGCCTCTCCTACGAGCAGTACTTC. The V gene is TRBV20-1, the J gene TRBJ2-7; D ambiguous. Germline assignment: CDR1 DFQATT and CDR2 SNEGSKA (reference sequence). V was clipped by 3 bases and J by 0 bases, with 9 bases between them. The CDR3 loop spans 13 amino acids.

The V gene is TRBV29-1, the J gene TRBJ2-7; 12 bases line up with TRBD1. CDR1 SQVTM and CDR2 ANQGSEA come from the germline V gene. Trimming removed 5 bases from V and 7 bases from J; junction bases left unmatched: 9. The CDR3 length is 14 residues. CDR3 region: CSVLAGDRGREQYF. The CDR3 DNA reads TGCAGCGTTCTAGCCGGGGACAGGGGGCGGGAGCAGTACTTC.

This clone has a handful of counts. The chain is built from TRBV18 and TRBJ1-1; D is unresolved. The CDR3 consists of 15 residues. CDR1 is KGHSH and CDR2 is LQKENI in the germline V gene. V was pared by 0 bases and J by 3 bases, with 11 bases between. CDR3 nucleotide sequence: TGTGCCAGCTCACCACCTTATTCCACACACACTGAAGCTTTCTTT. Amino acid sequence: CASSPPYSTHTEAFF.

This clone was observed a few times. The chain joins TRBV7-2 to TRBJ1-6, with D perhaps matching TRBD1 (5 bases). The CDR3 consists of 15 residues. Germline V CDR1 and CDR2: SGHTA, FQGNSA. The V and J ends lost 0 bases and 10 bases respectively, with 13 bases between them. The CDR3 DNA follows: TGTGCCAGCAGCTTAGCTACAGGAGCGACCTCACCCCTCCACTTT. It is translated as CASSLATGATSPLHF. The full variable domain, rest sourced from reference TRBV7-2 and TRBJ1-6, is GAGVSQSPSNKVTEKGKDVELRCDPISGHTALYWYRQSLGQGLEFLIYFQGNSAPDKSGLPSDRFSAERTGGSVSTLTIQRTQQEDSAVYLCASSLATGATSPLHFGNGTRLTVT.

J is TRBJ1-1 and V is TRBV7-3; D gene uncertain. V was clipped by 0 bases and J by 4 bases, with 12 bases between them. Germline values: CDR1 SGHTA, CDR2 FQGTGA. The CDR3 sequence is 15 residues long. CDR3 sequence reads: CASSLTREYSTEAFF. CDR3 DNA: TGTGCCAGCAGCTTAACAAGGGAGTATAGCACTGAAGCTTTCTTT. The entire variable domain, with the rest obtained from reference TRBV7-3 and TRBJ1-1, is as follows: GAGVSQTPSNKVTEKGKYVELRCDPISGHTALYWYRQSLGQGPEFLIYFQGTGAADDSGLPNDRFFAVRPEGSVSTLKIQRTERGDSAVYLCASSLTREYSTEAFFGQGTRLTVV.

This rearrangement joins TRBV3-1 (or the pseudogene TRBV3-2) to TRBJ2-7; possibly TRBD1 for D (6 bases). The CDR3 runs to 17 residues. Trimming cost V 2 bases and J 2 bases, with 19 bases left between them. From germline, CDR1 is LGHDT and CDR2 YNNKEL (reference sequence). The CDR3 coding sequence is TGTGCCAGCAGCCAACTTCTCCGGGGACAAAGCACCTACGAGCAGTACTTC. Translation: CASSQLLRGQSTYEQYF.

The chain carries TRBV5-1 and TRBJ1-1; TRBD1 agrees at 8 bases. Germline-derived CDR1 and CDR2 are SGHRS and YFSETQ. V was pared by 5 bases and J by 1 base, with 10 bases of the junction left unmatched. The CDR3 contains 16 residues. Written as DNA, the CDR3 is TGCGCCAGCAGGGAACGCGGAGGGACAGGGAACACTGAAGCTTTCTTT. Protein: CASRERGGTGNTEAFF. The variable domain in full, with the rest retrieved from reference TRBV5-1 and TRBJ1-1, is KAGVTQTPRYLIKTRGQQVTLSCSPISGHRSVSWYQQTPGQGLQFLFEYFSETQRNKGNFPGRFSGRQFSNSRSEMNVSTLELGDSALYLCASRERGGTGNTEAFFGQGTRLTVV.

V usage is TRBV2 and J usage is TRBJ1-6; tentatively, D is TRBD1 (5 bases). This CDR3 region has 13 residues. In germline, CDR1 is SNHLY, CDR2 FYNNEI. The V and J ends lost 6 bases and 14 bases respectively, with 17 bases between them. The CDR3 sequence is CASSETGQGTLHF. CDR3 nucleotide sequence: TGTGCCAGCAGCGAGACCGGCCAGGGAACCCTCCACTTT. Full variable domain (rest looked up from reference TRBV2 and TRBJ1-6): EPEVTQTPSHQVTQMGQEVILRCVPISNHLYFYWYRQILGQKVEFLVSFYNNEISEKSEIFDDQFSVERPDGSNFTLKIRSTKLEDSAMYFCASSETGQGTLHFGNGTRLTVT.